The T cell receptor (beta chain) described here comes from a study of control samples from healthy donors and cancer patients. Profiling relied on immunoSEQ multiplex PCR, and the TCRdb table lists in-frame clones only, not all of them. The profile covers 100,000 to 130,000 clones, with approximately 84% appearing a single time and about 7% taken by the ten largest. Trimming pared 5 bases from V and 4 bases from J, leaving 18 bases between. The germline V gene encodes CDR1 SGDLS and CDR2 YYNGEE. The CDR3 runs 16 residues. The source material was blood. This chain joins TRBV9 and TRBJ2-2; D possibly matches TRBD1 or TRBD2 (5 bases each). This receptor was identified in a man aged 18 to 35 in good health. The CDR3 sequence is CASSAWGPMGTGELFF. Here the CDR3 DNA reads TGTGCCAGCAGTGCTTGGGGACCTATGGGCACCGGGGAGCTGTTTTTT.